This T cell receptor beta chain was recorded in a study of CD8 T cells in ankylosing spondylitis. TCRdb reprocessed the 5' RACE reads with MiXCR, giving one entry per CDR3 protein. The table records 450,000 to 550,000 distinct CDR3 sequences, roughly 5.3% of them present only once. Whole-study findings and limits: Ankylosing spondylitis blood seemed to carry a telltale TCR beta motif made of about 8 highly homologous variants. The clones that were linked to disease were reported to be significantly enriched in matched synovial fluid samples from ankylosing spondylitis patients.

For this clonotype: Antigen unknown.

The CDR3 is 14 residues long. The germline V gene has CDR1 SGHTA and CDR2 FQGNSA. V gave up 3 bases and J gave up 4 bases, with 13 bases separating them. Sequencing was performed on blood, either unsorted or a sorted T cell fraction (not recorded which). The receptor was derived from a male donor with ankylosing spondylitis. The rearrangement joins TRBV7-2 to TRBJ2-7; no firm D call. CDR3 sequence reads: CASSLGLGWYEQYF. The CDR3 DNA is TGTGCCAGCAGCTTGGGGTTAGGTTGGTACGAGCAGTACTTC.